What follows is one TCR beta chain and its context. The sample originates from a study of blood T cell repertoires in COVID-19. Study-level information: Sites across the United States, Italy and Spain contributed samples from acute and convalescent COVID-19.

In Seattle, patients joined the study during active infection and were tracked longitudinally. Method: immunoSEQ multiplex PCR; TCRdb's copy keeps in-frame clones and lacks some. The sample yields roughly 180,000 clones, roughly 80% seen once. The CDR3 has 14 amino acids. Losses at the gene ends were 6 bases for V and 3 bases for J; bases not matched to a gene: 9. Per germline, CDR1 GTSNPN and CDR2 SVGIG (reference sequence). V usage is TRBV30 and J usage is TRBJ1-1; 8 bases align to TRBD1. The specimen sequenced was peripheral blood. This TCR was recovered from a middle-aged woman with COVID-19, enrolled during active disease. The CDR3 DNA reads TGTGCCTGTTCACCGGGACAGGTAGACACTGAAGCTTTCTTT. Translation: CACSPGQVDTEAFF.